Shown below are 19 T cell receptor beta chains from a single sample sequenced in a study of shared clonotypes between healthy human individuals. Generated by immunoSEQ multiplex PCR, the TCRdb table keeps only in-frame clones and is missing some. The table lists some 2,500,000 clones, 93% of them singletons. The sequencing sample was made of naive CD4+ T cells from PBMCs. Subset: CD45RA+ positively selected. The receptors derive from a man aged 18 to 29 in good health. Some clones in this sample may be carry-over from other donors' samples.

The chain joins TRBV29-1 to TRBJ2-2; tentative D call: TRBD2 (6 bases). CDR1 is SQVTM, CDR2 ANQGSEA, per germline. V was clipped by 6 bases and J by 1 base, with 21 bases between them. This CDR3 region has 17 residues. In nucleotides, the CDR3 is TGCAGCGTCAAAGGGGTGCGGGGAAACTTGAACACCGGGGAGCTGTTTTTT. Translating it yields CSVKGVRGNLNTGELFF.

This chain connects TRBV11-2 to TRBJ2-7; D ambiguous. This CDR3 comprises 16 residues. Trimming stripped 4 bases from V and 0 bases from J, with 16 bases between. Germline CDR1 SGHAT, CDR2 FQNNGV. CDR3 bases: TGTGCCAGCAGCTCAATCCCGAGCGCAAGCTCCTACGAGCAGTACTTC. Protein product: CASSSIPSASSYEQYF.

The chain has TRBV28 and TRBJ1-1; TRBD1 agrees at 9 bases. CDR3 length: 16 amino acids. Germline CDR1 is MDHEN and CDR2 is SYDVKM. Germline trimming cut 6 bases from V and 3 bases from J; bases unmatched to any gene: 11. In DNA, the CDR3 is TGTGCCAGCAGCCCGGGGGGGACAGGGAGGTACACTGAAGCTTTCTTT. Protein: CASSPGGTGRYTEAFF.

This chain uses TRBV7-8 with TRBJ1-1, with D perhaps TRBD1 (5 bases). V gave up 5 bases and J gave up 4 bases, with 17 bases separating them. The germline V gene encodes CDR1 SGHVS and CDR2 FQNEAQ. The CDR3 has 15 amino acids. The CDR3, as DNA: TGTGCCAGCAGCCATTCAGAGGGGCCCGGCACTGAAGCTTTCTTT. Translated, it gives CASSHSEGPGTEAFF. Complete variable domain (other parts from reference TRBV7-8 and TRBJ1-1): GAGVSQSPRYKVAKRGQDVALRCDPISGHVSLFWYQQALGQGPEFLTYFQNEAQLDKSGLPSDRFFAERPEGSVSTLKIQRTQQEDSAVYLCASSHSEGPGTEAFFGQGTRLTVV.

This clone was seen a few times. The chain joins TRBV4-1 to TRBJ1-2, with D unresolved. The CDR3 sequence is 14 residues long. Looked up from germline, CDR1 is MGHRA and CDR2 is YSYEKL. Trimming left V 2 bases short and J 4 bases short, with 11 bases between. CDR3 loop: CASSQSALLYGYTF. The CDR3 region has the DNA TGCGCCAGCAGCCAATCCGCCCTACTCTATGGCTACACCTTC.

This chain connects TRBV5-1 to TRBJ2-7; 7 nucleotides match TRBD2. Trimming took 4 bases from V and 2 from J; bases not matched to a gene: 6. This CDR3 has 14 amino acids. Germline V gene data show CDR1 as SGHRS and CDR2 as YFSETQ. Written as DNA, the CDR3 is TGCGCCAGCAGCCGACTAGCTGACACCTACGAGCAGTACTTC. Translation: CASSRLADTYEQYF.

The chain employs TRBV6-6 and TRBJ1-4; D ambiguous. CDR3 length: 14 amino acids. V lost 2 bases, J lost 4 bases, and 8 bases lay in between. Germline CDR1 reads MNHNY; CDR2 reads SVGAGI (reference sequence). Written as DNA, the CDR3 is TGTGCCAGCAGTTACCTGGGCCGTAATGAAAAACTGTTTTTT. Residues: CASSYLGRNEKLFF.

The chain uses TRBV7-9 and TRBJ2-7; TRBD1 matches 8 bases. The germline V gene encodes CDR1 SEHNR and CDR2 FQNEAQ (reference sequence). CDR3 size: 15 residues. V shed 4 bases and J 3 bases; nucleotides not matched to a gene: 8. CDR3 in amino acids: CASSSDRELRYEQYF. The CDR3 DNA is TGTGCCAGCAGCTCGGACAGGGAGCTTCGCTACGAGCAGTACTTC.

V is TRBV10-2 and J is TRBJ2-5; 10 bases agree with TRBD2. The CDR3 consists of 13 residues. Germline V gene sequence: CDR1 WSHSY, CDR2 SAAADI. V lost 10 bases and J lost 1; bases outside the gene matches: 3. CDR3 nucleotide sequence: TGCGCCACCAGGACTAGCGGCCAAGAGACCCAGTACTTC. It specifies CATRTSGQETQYF.

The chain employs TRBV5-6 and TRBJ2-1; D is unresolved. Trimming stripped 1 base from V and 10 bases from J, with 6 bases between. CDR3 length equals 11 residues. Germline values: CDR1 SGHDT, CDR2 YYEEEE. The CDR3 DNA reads TGTGCCAGCAGCTTGTTAGGAGAGCAGTTCTTC. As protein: CASSLLGEQFF.

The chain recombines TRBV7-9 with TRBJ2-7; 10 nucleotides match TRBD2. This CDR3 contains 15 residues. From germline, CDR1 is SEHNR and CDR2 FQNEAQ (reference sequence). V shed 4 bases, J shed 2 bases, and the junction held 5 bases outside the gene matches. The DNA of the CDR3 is TGTGCCAGCAGCTCGAAACTAGCGGGGACCTACGAGCAGTACTTC. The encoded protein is CASSSKLAGTYEQYF.

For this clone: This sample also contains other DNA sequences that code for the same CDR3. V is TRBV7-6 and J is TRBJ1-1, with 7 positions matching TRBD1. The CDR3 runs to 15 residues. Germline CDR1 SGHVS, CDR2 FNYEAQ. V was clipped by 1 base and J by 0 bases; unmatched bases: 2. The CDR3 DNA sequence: TGTGCCAGCAGCTTAGTGACAGGGATGAACACTGAAGCTTTCTTT. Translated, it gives CASSLVTGMNTEAFF.

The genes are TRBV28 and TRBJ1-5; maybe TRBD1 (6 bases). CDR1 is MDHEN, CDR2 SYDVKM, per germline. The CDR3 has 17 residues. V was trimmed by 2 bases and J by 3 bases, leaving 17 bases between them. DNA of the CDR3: TGTGCCAGCAGTTTAGGGGGGGGCGGGCCTATCAATCAGCCCCAGCATTTT. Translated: CASSLGGGGPINQPQHF.

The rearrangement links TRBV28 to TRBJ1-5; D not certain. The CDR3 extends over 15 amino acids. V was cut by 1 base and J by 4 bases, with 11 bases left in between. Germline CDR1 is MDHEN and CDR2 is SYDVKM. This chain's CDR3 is CASSLFQATNQPQHF. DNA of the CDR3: TGTGCCAGCAGTTTATTTCAGGCGACTAATCAGCCCCAGCATTTT. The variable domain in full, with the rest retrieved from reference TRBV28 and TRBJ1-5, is DVKVTQSSRYLVKRTGEKVFLECVQDMDHENMFWYRQDPGLGLRLIYFSYDVKMKEKGDIPEGYSVSREKKERFSLILESASTNQTSMYLCASSLFQATNQPQHFGDGTRLSIL.

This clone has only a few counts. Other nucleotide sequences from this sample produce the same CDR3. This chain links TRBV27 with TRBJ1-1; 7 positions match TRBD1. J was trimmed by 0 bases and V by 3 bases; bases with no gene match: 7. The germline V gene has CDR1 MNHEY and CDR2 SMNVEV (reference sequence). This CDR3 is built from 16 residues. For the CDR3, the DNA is TGTGCCAGCAGTTTTGGCCGACAGGGAATGAACACTGAAGCTTTCTTT. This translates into CASSFGRQGMNTEAFF.

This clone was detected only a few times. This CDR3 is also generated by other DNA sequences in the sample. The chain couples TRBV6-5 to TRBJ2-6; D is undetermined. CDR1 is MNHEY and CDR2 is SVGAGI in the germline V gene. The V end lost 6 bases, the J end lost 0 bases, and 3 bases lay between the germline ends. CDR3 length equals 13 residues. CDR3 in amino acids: CASSVSGANVLTF. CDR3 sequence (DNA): TGTGCCAGCAGCGTCTCTGGGGCCAACGTCCTGACTTTC.

CDR3 nucleotides: TGTGCCAGCAGCCCCCGACAGGGTCACACCGGGGAGCTGTTTTTT. Residues: CASSPRQGHTGELFF. V and J are TRBV11-3 and TRBJ2-2; 7 bases are shared with TRBD1. After removal of 5 bases from V and 3 bases from J, the junction contained 6 bases not matched to a gene. The CDR3 covers 15 residues. Germline V CDR1 and CDR2: SGHNT, YENEEA. The whole variable domain, filled in from reference TRBV11-3 and TRBJ2-2, reads EAGVVQSPRYKIIEKKQPVAFWCNPISGHNTLYWYLQNLGQGPELLIRYENEEAVDDSQLPKDRFSAERLKGVDSTLKIQPAELGDSAVYLCASSPRQGHTGELFFGEGSRLTVL.

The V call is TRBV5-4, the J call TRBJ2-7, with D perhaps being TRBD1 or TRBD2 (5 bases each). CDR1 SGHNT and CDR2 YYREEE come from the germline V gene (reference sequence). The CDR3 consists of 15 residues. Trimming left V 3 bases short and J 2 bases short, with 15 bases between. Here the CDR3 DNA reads TGTGCCAGCAGCTGGGGCGGAGGCCCCACCTACGAGCAGTACTTC. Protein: CASSWGGGPTYEQYF.

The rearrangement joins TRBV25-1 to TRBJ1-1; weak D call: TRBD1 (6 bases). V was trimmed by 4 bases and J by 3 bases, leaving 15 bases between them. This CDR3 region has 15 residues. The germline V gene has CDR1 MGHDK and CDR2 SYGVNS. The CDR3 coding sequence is TGTGCCAGCAGTGGGAGGTCAAGGGGGGACACTGAAGCTTTCTTT. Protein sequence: CASSGRSRGDTEAFF.